One T cell receptor (beta chain) is described in this entry. Germline is not matched at one junction end, which may reflect a read error. Specified time point: after neoadjuvant nivolumab, at surgical resection. The sample originates from a study of neoadjuvant anti-PD-1 for oral cavity cancer. Produced via immunoSEQ multiplex PCR; TCRdb's table is partial and in-frame only. Of about 10,000 clones detected, about three fifths appear once; the ten largest clones hold about 4.5%. Germline V gives CDR1 LNHDA, CDR2 SQIVND (reference sequence). This CDR3 spans 11 amino acids. The sequence came from a person aged 40 to 85 with oral cavity squamous cell carcinoma. The sample consisted of PBMCs, taken after nivolumab (anti-PD-1) treatment. The chain is built from TRBV19 and TRBJ2-7; tentatively, D is TRBD1 (6 bases). CDR3 DNA sequence: TGTGCCAGAGGGGGTCGTGACCTAAAGTCCTTC. Amino acids: CARGGRDLKSF. Complete variable domain (other parts from reference TRBV19 and TRBJ2-7): DGGITQSPKYLFRKEGQNVTLSCEQNLNHDAMYWYRQDPGQGLRLIYYSQIVNDFQKGDIAEGYSVSREKKESFPLTVTSAQKNPTAFYLCARGGRDLKSFGPGTRLTVT.